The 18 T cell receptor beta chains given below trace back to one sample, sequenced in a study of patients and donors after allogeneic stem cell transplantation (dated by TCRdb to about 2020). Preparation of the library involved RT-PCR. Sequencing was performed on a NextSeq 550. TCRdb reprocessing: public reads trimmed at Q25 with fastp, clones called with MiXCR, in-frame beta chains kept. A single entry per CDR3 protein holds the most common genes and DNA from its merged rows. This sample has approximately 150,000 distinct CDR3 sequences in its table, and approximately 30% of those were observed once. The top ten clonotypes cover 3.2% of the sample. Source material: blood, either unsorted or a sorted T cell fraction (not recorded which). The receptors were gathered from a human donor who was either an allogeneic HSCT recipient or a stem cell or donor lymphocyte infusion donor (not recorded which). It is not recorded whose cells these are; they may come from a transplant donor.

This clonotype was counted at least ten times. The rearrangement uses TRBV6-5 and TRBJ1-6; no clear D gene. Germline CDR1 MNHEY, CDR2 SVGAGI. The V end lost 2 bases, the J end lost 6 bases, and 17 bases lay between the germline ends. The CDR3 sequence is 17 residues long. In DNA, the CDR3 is TGTGCCAGCAGTTACGCCCCCGGACCTGTTACTAATTCACCCCTCCACTTT. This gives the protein CASSYAPGPVTNSPLHF.

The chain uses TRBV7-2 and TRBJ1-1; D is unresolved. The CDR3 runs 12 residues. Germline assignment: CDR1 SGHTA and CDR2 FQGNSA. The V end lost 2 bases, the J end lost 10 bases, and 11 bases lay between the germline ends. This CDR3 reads CASSLLWAAAFF. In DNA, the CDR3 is TGTGCCAGCAGCTTACTATGGGCTGCAGCTTTCTTT.

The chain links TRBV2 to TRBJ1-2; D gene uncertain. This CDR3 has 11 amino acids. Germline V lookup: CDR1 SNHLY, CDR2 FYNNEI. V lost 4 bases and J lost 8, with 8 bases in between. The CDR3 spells CASSVILGYTF. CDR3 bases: TGTGCCAGCAGTGTCATTCTAGGCTACACCTTC.

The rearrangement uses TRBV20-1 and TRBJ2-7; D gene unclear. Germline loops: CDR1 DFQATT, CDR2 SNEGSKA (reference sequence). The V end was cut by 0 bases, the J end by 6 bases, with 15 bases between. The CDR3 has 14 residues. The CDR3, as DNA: TGCAGTGCTAGAGATTTGGGCCGGTCAACCGAGCAGTACTTC. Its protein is CSARDLGRSTEQYF.

This chain's CDR3 is CASRPTGNYGYTF. In DNA, the CDR3 is TGTGCCAGCAGACCGACAGGAAACTATGGCTACACCTTC. The rearrangement joins TRBV27 to TRBJ1-2, with D perhaps matching TRBD1 (6 bases). V was pared by 6 bases and J by 2 bases, with 10 bases between. This CDR3 has 13 residues. Germline values: CDR1 MNHEY, CDR2 SMNVEV (reference sequence).

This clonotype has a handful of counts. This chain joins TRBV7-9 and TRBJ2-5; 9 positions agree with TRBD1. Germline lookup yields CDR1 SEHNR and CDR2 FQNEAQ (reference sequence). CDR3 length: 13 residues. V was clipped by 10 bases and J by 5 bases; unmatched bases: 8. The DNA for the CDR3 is TGTGCCACCCTGGGACAGGGAGAGGAGACCCAGTACTTC. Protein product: CATLGQGEETQYF.

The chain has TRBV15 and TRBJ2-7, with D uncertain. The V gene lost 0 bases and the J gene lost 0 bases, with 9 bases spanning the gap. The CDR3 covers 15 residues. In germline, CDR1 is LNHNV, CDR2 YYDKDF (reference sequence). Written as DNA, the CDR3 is TGTGCCACCAGCAGAGATCCCGCAGCCTCCTACGAGCAGTACTTC. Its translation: CATSRDPAASYEQYF.

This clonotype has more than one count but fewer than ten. The DNA of the CDR3 is TGTGCCAGCACGACCCTCGGGACAGGGGTCTCTGGGGCCAACGTCCTGACTTTC. Translating it yields CASTTLGTGVSGANVLTF. The chain employs TRBV6-2 or TRBV6-3 and TRBJ2-6; 10 bases map to TRBD1. The CDR3 sequence is 18 residues long. The ends lost 7 bases at V and 0 bases at J; junction bases unmatched: 9. Germline assignment: CDR1 MNHEY and CDR2 SVGEGT.

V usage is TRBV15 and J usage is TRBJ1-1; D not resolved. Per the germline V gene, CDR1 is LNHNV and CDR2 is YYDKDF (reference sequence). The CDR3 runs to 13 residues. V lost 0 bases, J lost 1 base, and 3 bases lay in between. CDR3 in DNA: TGTGCCACCAGCAGAGAAGGGAACACTGAAGCTTTCTTT. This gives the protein CATSREGNTEAFF.

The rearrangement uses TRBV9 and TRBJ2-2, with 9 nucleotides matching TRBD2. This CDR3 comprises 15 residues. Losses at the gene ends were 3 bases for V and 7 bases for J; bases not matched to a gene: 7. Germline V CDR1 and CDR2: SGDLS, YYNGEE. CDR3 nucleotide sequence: TGTGCCAGCAGCGAGATAGCGGGAGCGAACGGGGAGCTGTTTTTT. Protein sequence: CASSEIAGANGELFF.

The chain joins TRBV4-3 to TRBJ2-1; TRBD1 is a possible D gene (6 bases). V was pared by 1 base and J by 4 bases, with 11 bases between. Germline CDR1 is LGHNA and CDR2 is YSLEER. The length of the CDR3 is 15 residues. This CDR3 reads CASSQVQDSYNEQFF. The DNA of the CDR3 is TGCGCCAGCAGCCAAGTGCAGGACAGTTACAATGAGCAGTTCTTC.

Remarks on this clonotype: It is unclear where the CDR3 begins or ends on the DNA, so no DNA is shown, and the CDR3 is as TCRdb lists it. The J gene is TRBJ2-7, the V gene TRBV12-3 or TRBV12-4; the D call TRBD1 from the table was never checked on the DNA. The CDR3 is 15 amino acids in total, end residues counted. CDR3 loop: CASSSSTGGTYEQYF.

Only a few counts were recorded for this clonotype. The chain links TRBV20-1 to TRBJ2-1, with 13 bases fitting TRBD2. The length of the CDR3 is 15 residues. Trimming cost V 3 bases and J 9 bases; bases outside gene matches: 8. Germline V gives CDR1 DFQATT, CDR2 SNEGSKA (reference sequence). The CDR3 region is CSARGTSGTWGEQFF. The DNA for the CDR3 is TGCAGTGCTAGGGGGACTAGCGGGACCTGGGGTGAGCAGTTCTTC.

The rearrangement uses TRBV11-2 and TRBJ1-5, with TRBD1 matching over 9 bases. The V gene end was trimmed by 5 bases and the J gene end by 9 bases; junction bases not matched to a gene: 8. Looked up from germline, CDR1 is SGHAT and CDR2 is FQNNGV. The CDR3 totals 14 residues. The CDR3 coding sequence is TGTGCCAGCAGCGCGACGGGACAGGGCCGGCCCCAGCATTTT. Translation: CASSATGQGRPQHF. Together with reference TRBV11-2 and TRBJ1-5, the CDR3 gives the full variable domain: EAGVAQSPRYKIIEKRQSVAFWCNPISGHATLYWYQQILGQGPKLLIQFQNNGVVDDSQLPKDRFSAERLKGVDSTLKIQPAKLEDSAVYLCASSATGQGRPQHFGDGTRLSIL.

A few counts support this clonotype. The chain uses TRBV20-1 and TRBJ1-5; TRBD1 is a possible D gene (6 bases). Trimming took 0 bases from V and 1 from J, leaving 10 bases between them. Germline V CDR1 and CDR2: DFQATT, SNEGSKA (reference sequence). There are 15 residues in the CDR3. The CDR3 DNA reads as TGCAGTGCTAGAGATATCAGGGGAAGCAATCAGCCCCAGCATTTT. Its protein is CSARDIRGSNQPQHF.

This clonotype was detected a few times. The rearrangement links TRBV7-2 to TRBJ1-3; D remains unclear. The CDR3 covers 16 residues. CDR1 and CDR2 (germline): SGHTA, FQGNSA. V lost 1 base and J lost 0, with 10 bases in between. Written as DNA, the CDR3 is TGTGCCAGCAGCTTAGTTGGCGGCCCCTCTGGAAACACCATATATTTT. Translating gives CASSLVGGPSGNTIYF.

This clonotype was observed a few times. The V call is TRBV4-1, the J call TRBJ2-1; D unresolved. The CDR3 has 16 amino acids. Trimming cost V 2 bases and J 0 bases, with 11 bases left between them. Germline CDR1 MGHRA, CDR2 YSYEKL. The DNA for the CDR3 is TGCGCCAGCAGCCAACCGGGTCCTAGCTCCTACAATGAGCAGTTCTTC. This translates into CASSQPGPSSYNEQFF.

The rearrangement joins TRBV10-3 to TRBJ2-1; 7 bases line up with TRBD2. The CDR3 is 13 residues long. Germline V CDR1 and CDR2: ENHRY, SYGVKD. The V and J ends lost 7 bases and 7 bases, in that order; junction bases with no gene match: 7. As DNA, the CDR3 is TGTGCCATCAAAGGACTAGTGGGAAATGAGCAGTTCTTC. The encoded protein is CAIKGLVGNEQFF.